This T cell receptor (beta chain) is drawn from a study of cytotoxic CD8 clonotypes in ibrutinib-treated CLL (dated by TCRdb to about 2021). Notes on the research overall: The cohort was composed of around twelve relapsed/refractory and about 15 treatment-naive patients; IGHV unmutated status was identified in about 17 patients. Longitudinal samples were available for about 30% of the 86 trial participants. An average of around 250,000 productive templates and about 100,000 productive rearrangements was obtained per sample. Partial responses were observed in about 25 patients and complete responses in 2; after a median follow-up of 68 months, remission was maintained in around 14 patients and progression was observed in 12. Cryopreserved peripheral blood mononuclear cells were obtained before treatment, at response, and at either sustained remission or disease progression. Every remission and progressive disease sample was obtained while ibrutinib was still being received by the patients. The response samples were drawn at a median of approximately twelve months into treatment, with a range of about 6 to 40 months.

Measured from the cysteine to the phenylalanine, the CDR3 is 15 residues long. The retained sequence is limited to the CDR3, 45 bases, with the frame set at the first base. The germline V and J ends show losses of 5 bases and 5 bases respectively, and no gene match explains 7 bases of the junction. According to the germline V gene (reference sequence), CDR1 reads LNHDA and CDR2 reads SQIVND. Worth noting for this clone: The clone's antigen remains unknown. Base-call qualities are not available, and no considerably larger clone is one nucleotide away.

On a MiSeq, deep resolution sequencing aimed for a depth between 1 in 1 million and 1 in 200,000 T cells, with each clonotype covered approximately 10x on average. TCR beta libraries were generated with the immunoSEQ hsTCRB Kit. The published analysis was carried out like this. Data were analyzed with ImmunoSEQ Data Assistant and ImmunoSEQ Analyzer, with V, D and J genes assigned per IMGT definitions. Clonality, which ranges from 0 to 1, was calculated by subtracting the normalized Shannon entropy of productive rearrangement frequencies from one. Only overrepresented clonotypes making up at least 0.05% of each patient's repertoire were included in the public clonotype analysis. Repertoires from some 13 age-matched healthy donors in immuneACCESS were used as clonality controls. Held by TCRdb, this immuneACCESS table contains in-frame sequences only and omits some clones. Under half of the omission traces to an unresolved V gene where checked; the cause of the rest is unknown. For V, J and clone size, that table is used; D and trimming come from the DNA. The table for this sample lists about 180,000 clones; 84% of them were counted only once. Over 4.5% of the sample goes to the ten largest clones.

The time point label here, explained by the study, means: approximately 25 months on ibrutinib. For TCR beta library preparation, about 2 micrograms of genomic DNA were isolated from cryopreserved PBMCs. Longitudinal blood samples from CLL patients on ibrutinib monotherapy were analyzed using high-throughput TCR beta sequencing. Patients were enrolled in a phase 2 open-label single-center ibrutinib monotherapy trial. Here is what the overall study found, with its caveats: Sampling times were not matched between patients in sustained remission and patients whose disease was progressing, and lymph node repertoires were not examined. Baseline clonality was found to be higher than that of age-matched healthy donors and was strongly correlated with circulating CD8+ T-cell counts. Clonality rose at ibrutinib response, remained stable during sustained remission, and dropped back toward baseline at progression. Public clonotypes were rare and either shrank or stayed stable during treatment, and the rise in clonality at ibrutinib response reflected expansion of private clonotypes.

The chain links TRBV19 with TRBJ2-2, and TRBD1 aligns with 8 junction nucleotides. The clonotype was recovered from a human donor with chronic lymphocytic leukemia. The sample consisted of PBMCs, taken after 24 months of ibrutinib treatment. The DNA sequence reads TGTGCCAGTAGTCCTCAGGGGGCAGGGACCGGGGAGCTGTTTTTT. Translation gives CASSPQGAGTGELFF.